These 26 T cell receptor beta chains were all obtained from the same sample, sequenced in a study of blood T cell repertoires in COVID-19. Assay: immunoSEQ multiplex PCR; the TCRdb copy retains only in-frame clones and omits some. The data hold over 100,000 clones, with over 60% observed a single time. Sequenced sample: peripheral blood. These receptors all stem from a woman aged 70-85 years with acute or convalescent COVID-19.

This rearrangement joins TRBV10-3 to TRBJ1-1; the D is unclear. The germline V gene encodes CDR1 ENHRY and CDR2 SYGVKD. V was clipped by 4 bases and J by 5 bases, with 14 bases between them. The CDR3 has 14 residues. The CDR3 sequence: CAISGGPGGTEAFF. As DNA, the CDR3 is TGTGCCATCAGTGGCGGTCCCGGAGGGACTGAAGCTTTCTTT.

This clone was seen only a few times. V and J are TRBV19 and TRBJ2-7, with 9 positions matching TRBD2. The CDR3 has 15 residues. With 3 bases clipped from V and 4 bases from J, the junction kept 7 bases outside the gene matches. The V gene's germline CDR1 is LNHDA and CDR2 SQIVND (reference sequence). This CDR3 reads CASSMYSGRTYEQYF. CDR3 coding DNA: TGTGCCAGTAGTATGTATAGCGGGAGAACGTACGAGCAGTACTTC.

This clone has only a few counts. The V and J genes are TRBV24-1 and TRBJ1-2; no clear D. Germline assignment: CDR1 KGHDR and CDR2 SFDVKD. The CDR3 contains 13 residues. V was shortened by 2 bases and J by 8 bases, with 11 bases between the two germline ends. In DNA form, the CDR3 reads TGTGCCACCAGTGATTCTCCGGCGGAGGGCTACACCTTC. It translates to CATSDSPAEGYTF.

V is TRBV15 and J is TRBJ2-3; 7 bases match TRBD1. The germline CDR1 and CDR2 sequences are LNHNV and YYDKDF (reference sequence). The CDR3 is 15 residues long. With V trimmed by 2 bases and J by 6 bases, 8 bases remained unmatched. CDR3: CATSRSRTGPDTQYF. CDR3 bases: TGTGCCACCAGCAGATCCCGGACAGGACCTGATACGCAGTATTTT.

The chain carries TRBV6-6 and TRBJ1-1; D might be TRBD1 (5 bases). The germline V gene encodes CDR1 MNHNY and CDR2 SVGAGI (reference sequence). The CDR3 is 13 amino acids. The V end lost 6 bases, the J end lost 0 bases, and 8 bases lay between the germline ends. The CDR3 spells CASSPTVNTEAFF. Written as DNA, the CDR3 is TGTGCCAGCAGCCCGACAGTGAACACTGAAGCTTTCTTT.

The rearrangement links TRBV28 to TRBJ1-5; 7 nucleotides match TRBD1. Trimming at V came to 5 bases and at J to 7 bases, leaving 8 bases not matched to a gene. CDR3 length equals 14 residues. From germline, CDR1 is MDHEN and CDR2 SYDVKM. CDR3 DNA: TGTGCCAGCAGTCTGGGACAGATGAACCAGCCCCAGCATTTT. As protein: CASSLGQMNQPQHF.

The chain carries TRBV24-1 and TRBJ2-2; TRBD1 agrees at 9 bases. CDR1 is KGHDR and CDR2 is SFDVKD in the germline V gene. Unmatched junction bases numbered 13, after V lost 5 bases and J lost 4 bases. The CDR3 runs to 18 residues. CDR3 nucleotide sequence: TGTGCCACCAGTGCCATTTCGGGGACAGGGAGGGTCACCGGGGAGCTGTTTTTT. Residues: CATSAISGTGRVTGELFF.

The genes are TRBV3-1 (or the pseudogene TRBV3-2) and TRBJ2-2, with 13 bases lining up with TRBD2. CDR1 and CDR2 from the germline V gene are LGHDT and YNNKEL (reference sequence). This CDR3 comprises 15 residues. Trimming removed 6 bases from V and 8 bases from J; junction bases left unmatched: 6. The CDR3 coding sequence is TGTGCCAGCAGACTGACTAGCGGGGGGCGAGGGGAGCTGTTTTTT. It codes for CASRLTSGGRGELFF.

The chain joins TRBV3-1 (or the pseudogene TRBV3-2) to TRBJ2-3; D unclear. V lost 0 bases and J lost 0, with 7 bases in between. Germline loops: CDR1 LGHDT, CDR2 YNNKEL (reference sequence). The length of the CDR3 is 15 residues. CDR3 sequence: CASSQDSRSTDTQYF. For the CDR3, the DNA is TGTGCCAGCAGCCAAGATAGCAGAAGCACAGATACGCAGTATTTT.

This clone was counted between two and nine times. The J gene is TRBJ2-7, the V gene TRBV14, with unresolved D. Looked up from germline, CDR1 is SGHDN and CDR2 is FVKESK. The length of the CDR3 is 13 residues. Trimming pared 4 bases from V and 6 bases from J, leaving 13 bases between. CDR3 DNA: TGTGCCAGCAGCCCTGTTTTGTTTTCCGAGCAGTACTTC. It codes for CASSPVLFSEQYF. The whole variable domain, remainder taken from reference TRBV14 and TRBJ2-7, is EAGVTQFPSHSVIEKGQTVTLRCDPISGHDNLYWYRRVMGKEIKFLLHFVKESKQDESGMPNNRFLAERTGGTYSTLKVQPAELEDSGVYFCASSPVLFSEQYFGPGTRLTVT.

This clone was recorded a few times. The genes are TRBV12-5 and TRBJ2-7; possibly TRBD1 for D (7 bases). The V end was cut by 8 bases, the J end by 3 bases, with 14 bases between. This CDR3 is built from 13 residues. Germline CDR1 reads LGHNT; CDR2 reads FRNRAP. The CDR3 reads CASRGTVGYEQYF. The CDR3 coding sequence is TGTGCTAGTCGCGGGACAGTAGGCTACGAGCAGTACTTC.

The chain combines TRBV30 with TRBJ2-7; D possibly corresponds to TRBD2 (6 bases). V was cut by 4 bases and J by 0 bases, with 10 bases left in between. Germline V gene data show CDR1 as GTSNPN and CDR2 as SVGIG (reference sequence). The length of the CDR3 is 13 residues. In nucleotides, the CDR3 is TGTGCCTGGACGGACGGGAGCTCCTACGAGCAGTACTTC. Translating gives CAWTDGSSYEQYF.

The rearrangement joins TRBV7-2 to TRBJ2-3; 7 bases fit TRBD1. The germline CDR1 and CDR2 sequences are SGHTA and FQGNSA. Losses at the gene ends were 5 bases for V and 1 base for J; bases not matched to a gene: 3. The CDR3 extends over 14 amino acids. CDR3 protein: CASSIGQGTDTQYF. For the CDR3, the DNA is TGTGCCAGCAGCATAGGACAGGGCACAGATACGCAGTATTTT.

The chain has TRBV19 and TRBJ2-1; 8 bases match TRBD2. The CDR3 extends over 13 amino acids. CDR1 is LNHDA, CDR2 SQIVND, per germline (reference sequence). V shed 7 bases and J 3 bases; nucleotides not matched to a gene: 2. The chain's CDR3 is CASTAGVYNEQFF. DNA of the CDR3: TGTGCCAGTACAGCGGGGGTCTACAATGAGCAGTTCTTC.

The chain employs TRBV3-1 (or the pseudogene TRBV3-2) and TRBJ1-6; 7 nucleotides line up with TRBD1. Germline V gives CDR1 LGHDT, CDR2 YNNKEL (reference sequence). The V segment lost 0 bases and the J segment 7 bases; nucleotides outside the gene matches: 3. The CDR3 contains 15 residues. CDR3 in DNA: TGTGCCAGCAGCCAAGATGGACAGGCCAATTCACCCCTCCACTTT. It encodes CASSQDGQANSPLHF.

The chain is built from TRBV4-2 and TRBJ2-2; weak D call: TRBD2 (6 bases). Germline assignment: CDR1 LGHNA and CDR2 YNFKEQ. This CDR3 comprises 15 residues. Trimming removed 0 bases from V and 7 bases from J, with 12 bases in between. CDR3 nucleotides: TGTGCCAGCAGCCAAGATGGGCTAGCGCTCGGGGAGCTGTTTTTT. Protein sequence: CASSQDGLALGELFF.

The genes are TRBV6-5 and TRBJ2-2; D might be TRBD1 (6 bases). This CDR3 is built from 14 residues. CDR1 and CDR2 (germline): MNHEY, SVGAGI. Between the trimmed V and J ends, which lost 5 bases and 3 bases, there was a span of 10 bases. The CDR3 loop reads CASSRRQDTGELFF. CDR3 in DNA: TGTGCCAGCAGTCGACGACAGGACACCGGGGAGCTGTTTTTT.

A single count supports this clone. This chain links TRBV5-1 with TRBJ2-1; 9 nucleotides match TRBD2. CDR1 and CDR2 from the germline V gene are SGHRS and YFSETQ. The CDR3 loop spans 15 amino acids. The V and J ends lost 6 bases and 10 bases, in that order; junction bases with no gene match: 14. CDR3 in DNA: TGCGCCAGCACAATGGCGGGAGGGTCGGAGAGGGAGCAGTTCTTC. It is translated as CASTMAGGSEREQFF. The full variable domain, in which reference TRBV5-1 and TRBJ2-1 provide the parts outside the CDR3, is KAGVTQTPRYLIKTRGQQVTLSCSPISGHRSVSWYQQTPGQGLQFLFEYFSETQRNKGNFPGRFSGRQFSNSRSEMNVSTLELGDSALYLCASTMAGGSEREQFFGPGTRLTVL.

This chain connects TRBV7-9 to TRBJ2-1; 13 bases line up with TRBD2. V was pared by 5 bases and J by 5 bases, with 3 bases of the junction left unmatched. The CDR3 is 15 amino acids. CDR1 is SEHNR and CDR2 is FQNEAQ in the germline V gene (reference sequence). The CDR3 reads CASSRTSGSHNEQFF. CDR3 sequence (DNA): TGTGCCAGCAGCCGGACTAGCGGGAGCCACAATGAGCAGTTCTTC.

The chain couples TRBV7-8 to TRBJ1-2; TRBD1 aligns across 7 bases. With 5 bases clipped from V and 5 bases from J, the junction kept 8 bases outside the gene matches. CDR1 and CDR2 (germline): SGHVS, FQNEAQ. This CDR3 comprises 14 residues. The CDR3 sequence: CASSSRGQQYGYTF. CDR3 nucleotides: TGTGCCAGCAGCAGCCGGGGACAGCAGTATGGCTACACCTTC.

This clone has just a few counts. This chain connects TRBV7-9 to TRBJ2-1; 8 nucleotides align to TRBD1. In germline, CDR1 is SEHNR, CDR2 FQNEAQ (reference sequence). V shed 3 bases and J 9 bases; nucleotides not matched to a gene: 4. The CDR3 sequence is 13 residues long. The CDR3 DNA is TGTGCCAGCAGCTTTCAGGGGGCGGGTGAGCAGTTCTTC. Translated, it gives CASSFQGAGEQFF.

CDR3 DNA sequence: TGTGCCAGCAACCCGGGACAGGGACACACAGATACGCAGTATTTT. Translated: CASNPGQGHTDTQYF. The rearrangement joins TRBV6-5 to TRBJ2-3; 9 bases are a match to TRBD1. CDR1 is MNHEY and CDR2 is SVGAGI in the germline V gene. Germline trimming cut 7 bases from V and 2 bases from J; bases unmatched to any gene: 7. The CDR3 has 15 residues.

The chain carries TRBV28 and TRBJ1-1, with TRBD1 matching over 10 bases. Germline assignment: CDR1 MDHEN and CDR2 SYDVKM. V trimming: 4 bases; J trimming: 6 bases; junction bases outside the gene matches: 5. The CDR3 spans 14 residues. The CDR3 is CASSSTGGRSEAFF. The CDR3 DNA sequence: TGTGCCAGCAGTTCGACAGGGGGCAGGTCTGAAGCTTTCTTT.

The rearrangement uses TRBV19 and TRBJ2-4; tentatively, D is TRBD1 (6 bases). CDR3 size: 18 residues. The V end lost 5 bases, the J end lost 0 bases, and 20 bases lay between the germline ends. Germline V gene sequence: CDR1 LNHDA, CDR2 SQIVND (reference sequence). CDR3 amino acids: CASSFHPRQELAKNIQYF. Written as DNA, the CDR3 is TGTGCCAGTAGTTTCCATCCTCGACAGGAGTTAGCCAAAAACATTCAGTACTTC.

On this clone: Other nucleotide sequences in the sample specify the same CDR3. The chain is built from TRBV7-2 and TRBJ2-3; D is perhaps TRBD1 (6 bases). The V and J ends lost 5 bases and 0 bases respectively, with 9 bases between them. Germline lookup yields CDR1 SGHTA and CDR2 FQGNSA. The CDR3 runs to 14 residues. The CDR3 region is CASSPGQSTDTQYF. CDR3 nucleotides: TGTGCCAGCAGCCCCGGACAGAGCACAGATACGCAGTATTTT. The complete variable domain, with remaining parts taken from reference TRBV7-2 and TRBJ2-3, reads GAGVSQSPSNKVTEKGKDVELRCDPISGHTALYWYRQSLGQGLEFLIYFQGNSAPDKSGLPSDRFSAERTGGSVSTLTIQRTQQEDSAVYLCASSPGQSTDTQYFGPGTRLTVL.

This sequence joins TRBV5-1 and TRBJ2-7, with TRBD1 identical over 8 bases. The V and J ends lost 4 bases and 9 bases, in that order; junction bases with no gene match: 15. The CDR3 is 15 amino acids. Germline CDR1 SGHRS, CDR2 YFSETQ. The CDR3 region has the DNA TGCGCCAGCAGCACCAACACTCAGACAGGGGAACGGCAGTACTTC. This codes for CASSTNTQTGERQYF.